This TCR beta chain is from a study of cytomegalovirus exposure and HLA in healthy donors. Germline V gene sequence: CDR1 SGHDN, CDR2 FVKESK. Trimming removed 4 bases from V and 0 bases from J, with 18 bases in between. The CDR3 has 18 amino acids. Primers for the PCR totalled 60 Vbeta and 13 Jbeta. Only in-frame clones appear in the TCRdb table, and some are missing; sequencing was by immunoSEQ multiplex PCR. The sample includes 100,000 to 150,000 clones, more than 70% of them seen just once. Sequencing was performed on PBMCs. This chain connects TRBV14 to TRBJ2-2, with a possible D match to TRBD2 (6 bases). The TCR was taken from a man aged 25-40 years in good health and CMV-seronegative. The CDR3 loop is CASSPRPGDLANTGELFF. The CDR3 DNA is TGTGCCAGCAGCCCCCGTCCGGGGGACCTCGCGAACACCGGGGAGCTGTTTTTT.